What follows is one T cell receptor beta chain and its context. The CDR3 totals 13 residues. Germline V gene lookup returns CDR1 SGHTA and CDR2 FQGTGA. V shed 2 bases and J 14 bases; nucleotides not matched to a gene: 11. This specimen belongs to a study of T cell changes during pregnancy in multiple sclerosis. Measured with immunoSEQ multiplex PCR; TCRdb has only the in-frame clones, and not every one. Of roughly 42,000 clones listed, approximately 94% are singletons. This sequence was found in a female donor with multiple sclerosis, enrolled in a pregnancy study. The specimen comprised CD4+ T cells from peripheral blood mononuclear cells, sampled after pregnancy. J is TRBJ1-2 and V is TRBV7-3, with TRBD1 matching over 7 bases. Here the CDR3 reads CASSLSSDREKTF. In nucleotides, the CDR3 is TGTGCCAGCAGCTTATCCTCCGACAGGGAGAAGACCTTC.